This TCR beta chain originates from a study of shared clonotypes between healthy human individuals. Broader study findings: Estimated clonotype richness was generally higher in naive than memory subsets.

About this clone itself: Its antigen is unknown.

The CDR3 loop spans 15 amino acids. Trimming removed 5 bases from V and 0 bases from J; junction bases left unmatched: 5. CDR1 SNHLY and CDR2 FYNNEI come from the germline V gene. Assay: immunoSEQ multiplex PCR; the TCRdb copy retains only in-frame clones and omits some. Of around 200,000 clones listed, 66% are singletons. The gene calls are TRBV2 and TRBJ2-7; TRBD2 aligns across 9 bases. The sequence was obtained from a man aged 30 to 45 in good health. The sequenced sample consisted of memory CD4+ T cells sorted from blood. Indicated subset: CD45RA-negative fraction. Written as DNA, the CDR3 is TGTGCCAGCAGTAGCCAGCGGGAGGCCTCCTACGAGCAGTACTTC. Its protein product is CASSSQREASYEQYF.